These T cell receptor beta chains were read from a single sample in a study of human T cells and chemical hapten exposure. TCRdb processed the RACE reads anew with MiXCR; each CDR3 protein has one entry. Here the sample spans 35,000 to 45,000 distinct CDR3 sequences, roughly 13% being singletons. Sequences were derived from whole blood, sampled in connection with sensitization to the hapten diphenylcyclopropenone (DPC). The receptor source for this set is a woman in her 40s with alopecia areata. Some clones in this sample may be carry-over from other donors' samples. Both conserved end residues are part of each CDR3. Rows may omit the clone size; those that give it use once, few, many or a size class.

>TRBV29-1|NA|TRBJ2-1
CSVLGHEQFF
>TRBV5-1|NA|TRBJ1-1
CASSYPDTEAFF
>TRBV6-5|many|TRBJ1-3
CASSYSQDYSGNTIYF
>TRBV25-1|NA|TRBJ2-2
CASRFQGGELFF
>TRBV10-3|NA|TRBJ1-5
CAISESVGGDQPQHF
>TRBV7-2|few|TRBJ2-4
CASSSLAVVKNIQYF
>TRBV19|NA|TRBJ1-1
CASSIALIQGYTEAFF
>TRBV6-5|many|TRBJ2-1
CASSRDTPRDEQFF
>TRBV28|NA|TRBJ2-7
CASSQSWEQYF
>TRBV9|NA|TRBJ2-4
CASSVETGGGIQYF
>TRBV5-1|NA|TRBJ1-5
CASSLAGQANQPQHF
>TRBV11-2|NA|TRBJ2-1
CASSLTGLINEQFF
>TRBV9|NA|TRBJ2-1
CASSVAAGVYNEQFF
>TRBV7-2|NA|TRBJ2-7
CASSLARANEQYF
>TRBV9|few|TRBJ1-2
CASSVAGTGVYGYTF
>TRBV7-9|many|TRBJ2-2
CASSLVGANTGELFF
>TRBV29-1|medium-sized|TRBJ2-1
CSVGPSGRSYNEQFF
>TRBV5-1|many|TRBJ1-1
CASSLADSNTEAFF
>TRBV10-2|few|TRBJ2-1
CASSEWKEGNEQFF
>TRBV4-1|NA|TRBJ1-5
CASSQGQAYSNQPQHF
>TRBV7-2|NA|TRBJ1-6
CASSPGQLNSPLHF
>TRBV29-1|NA|TRBJ2-1
CTRLPVEQFF
>TRBV5-1|many|TRBJ1-1
CASSLSTQGNTEAFF
>TRBV28|NA|TRBJ1-5
CASRFSGGQPQHF
>TRBV28|many|TRBJ2-5
CASSPELGRETQYF
>TRBV5-1|NA|TRBJ1-6
CASSFLMTGMDNSPLHF
>TRBV6-5|few|TRBJ2-1
CASSLAGVYNEQFF
>TRBV9|NA|TRBJ2-7
CASSPRTVSEQYF
>TRBV28|NA|TRBJ1-1
CASRQTAPNTEAFF
>TRBV3-1|many|TRBJ2-1
CASSQDLVAYNEQFF
>TRBV18|few|TRBJ2-4
CASSPLAGMNIQYF
>TRBV7-2|NA|TRBJ1-6
CASSLDPGLRSPLHF
>TRBV29-1|many|TRBJ2-1
CSATGPGGDNEQFF
>TRBV2|few|TRBJ1-5
CASSRDRYSSQHF
>TRBV27|many|TRBJ2-7
CASSSQTGISYEQYF
>TRBV28|NA|TRBJ1-1
CASSFPPVGTEAFF
>TRBV29-1|many|TRBJ1-1
CSARPGATEAFF
>TRBV12-5|many|TRBJ2-5
CASGLGQTQYF
>TRBV3-1|NA|TRBJ2-1
CVSSPYNRAEQFF
>TRBV29-1|many|TRBJ2-5
CSVALGGWYQETQYF
>TRBV10-3|many|TRBJ2-2
CASGTGNTGELFF
>TRBV3-1|many|TRBJ2-1
CASSQEEPYNEQFF
>TRBV18|many|TRBJ2-3
CASSPGGTDTQYF
>TRBV28|few|TRBJ2-7
CASSSPGQGRYYEQYF
>TRBV4-3|many|TRBJ1-4
CASSQELGGFQRVANEKLFF
>TRBV28|few|TRBJ2-7
CASSPTGRYEQYF
>TRBV7-2|few|TRBJ2-4
CASSSGQGRAKNIQYF
>TRBV4-3|many|TRBJ2-2
CASSQGVWGPDRELFF
>TRBV28|many|TRBJ2-1
CASSLVAAGNNEQFF
>TRBV4-2|few|TRBJ2-6
CASSQFGVAGANVLTF
>TRBV15|many|TRBJ2-1
CATSRAQGGGEQFF
>TRBV28|few|TRBJ1-5
CASRSPAGPSNQPQHF
>TRBV4-3|many|TRBJ1-4
CASSQDYPIAEKLFF
>TRBV5-1|many|TRBJ2-3
CASSAGQGFTDTQYF
>TRBV10-3|medium-sized|TRBJ1-1
CAISYGTGLAEAFF
>TRBV7-2|many|TRBJ2-5
CASSVQGQETQYF
>TRBV7-2|NA|TRBJ2-1
CASSPLREQFF
>TRBV7-2|NA|TRBJ2-4
CASSPQGGPAKNIQYF
>TRBV30|many|TRBJ2-7
CAWNRGPLYEQYF
>TRBV29-1|NA|TRBJ2-7
CSVWSEYYEQYF